This T cell receptor beta chain derives from a study of cytomegalovirus exposure and HLA in healthy donors. Background on the study: Previous work identified roughly 120 million unique TCR beta sequences from around 200 million T cells.

The PCR was carried out with 60 Vbeta primers and 13 Jbeta primers. TCRdb's copy holds only in-frame clones and misses some; the assay was immunoSEQ multiplex PCR. The repertoire has about 120,000 clones, about two thirds of them found once; the top ten carry roughly 8.7%. Looked up from germline, CDR1 is SGDLS and CDR2 is YYNGEE. V was trimmed by 5 bases and J by 4 bases, leaving 16 bases between them. The CDR3 is made up of 15 amino acids. The rearrangement uses TRBV9 and TRBJ1-3; tentative D call: TRBD1 (6 bases). This TCR was sampled from a man younger than 40 in good health and CMV-seropositive. Sequenced material: PBMCs. CDR3 sequence: CASSAVGGAGNTIYF. The CDR3 nucleotides are TGTGCCAGCAGTGCGGTAGGGGGAGCCGGAAACACCATATATTTT.